This is a list of T cell receptor beta chains from one sample in a study of blood T cell repertoires in COVID-19. Sequenced by immunoSEQ multiplex PCR; TCRdb stores in-frame clones only, minus some. The sample yields under 250,000 clones, approximately 83% seen once. Sequenced material: peripheral blood. The origin of the receptors is a man aged 50-60 years with active or convalescent COVID-19. CDR3s include the opening cysteine and the closing phenylalanine or tryptophan. The order of the fields is D gene, V gene, clone size, J gene, CDR3 protein, CDR3 DNA. D genes are given only for firm matches. Clone sizes are given selectively: once, few, many, or a class where the clone is expanded.

>TRBD1|TRBV30|-|TRBJ1-5
CAWATGGLNQPQHF
TGTGCCTGGGCGACAGGGGGCTTGAATCAGCCCCAGCATTTT
>TRBD1|TRBV5-1|few|TRBJ1-5
CASSNGDREGNQPQHF
TGCGCCAGCAGCAACGGGGACAGGGAGGGCAATCAGCCCCAGCATTTT
>TRBD1|TRBV5-6|-|TRBJ2-7
CASSRDRAYEQYF
TGTGCCAGCAGCCGGGACAGAGCCTACGAGCAGTACTTC
>TRBD1|TRBV24-1|-|TRBJ1-5
CATSEGGQRNQPQHF
TGTGCCACCAGTGAGGGGGGACAGCGCAATCAGCCCCAGCATTTT
>TRBD2|TRBV2|once|TRBJ2-1
CASKAGDNYNEQFF
TGTGCCAGCAAGGCGGGGGATAACTACAATGAGCAGTTCTTC
>-|TRBV7-3|-|TRBJ1-1
CASSLENTYTEAFF
TGTGCCAGCAGCTTAGAGAATACGTACACTGAAGCTTTCTTT
>TRBD2|TRBV20-1|-|TRBJ2-1
CSASRGLAGGNEQFF
TGCAGTGCTAGTCGAGGACTAGCGGGGGGCAATGAGCAGTTCTTC
>-|TRBV11-1|-|TRBJ1-6
CASSLRNSPLHF
TGTGCCAGCAGCCTCAGGAATTCACCCCTCCACTTT
>-|TRBV10-3|-|TRBJ1-1
CAISTPGRGTEAFF
TGTGCCATCAGTACCCCAGGGAGGGGCACTGAAGCTTTCTTT
>-|TRBV2|-|TRBJ2-3
CASSEAGWADTQYF
TGTGCCAGCAGTGAGGCGGGGTGGGCAGATACGCAGTATTTT
>-|TRBV6-4|few|TRBJ1-4
CASSERQGEKLFF
TGTGCCAGCAGTGAAAGGCAGGGGGAAAAACTGTTTTTT
>TRBD1|TRBV4-1|-|TRBJ2-7
CASSLGQGSYEQYF
TGCGCCAGCAGCCTCGGACAGGGCTCCTACGAGCAGTACTTC
>-|TRBV5-4|-|TRBJ2-1
CATQPGRTTYNEQFF
TGTGCCACCCAACCCGGACGGACTACCTACAATGAGCAGTTCTTC
>TRBD2|TRBV4-1|-|TRBJ2-7
CASSQGRGASTYEQYF
TGCGCCAGCAGCCAAGGGCGGGGGGCCTCAACCTACGAGCAGTACTTC
>-|TRBV5-4|-|TRBJ1-1
CASSPQGSPEAFF
TGTGCCAGCAGCCCTCAGGGGAGCCCTGAAGCTTTCTTT
>-|TRBV4-2|-|TRBJ1-4
CASSQAAGQYEKLFF
TGTGCCAGCAGCCAAGCTGCAGGGCAATATGAAAAACTGTTTTTT